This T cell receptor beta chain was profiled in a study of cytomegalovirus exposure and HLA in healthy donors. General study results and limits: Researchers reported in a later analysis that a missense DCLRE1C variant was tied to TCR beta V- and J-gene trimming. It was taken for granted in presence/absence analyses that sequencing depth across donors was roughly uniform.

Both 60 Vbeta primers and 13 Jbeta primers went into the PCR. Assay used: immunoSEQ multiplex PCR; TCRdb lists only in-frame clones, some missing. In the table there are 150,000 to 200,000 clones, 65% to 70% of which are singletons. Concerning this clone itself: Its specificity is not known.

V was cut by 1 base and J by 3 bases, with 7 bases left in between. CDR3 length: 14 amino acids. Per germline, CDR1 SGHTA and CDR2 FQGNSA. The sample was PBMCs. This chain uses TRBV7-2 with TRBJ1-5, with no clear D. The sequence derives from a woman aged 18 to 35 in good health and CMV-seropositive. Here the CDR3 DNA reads TGTGCCAGCAGCTTAGGGCGGAACAATCAGCCCCAGCATTTT. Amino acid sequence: CASSLGRNNQPQHF.